Below, 11 T cell receptor beta chains from the same sample are listed, as sequenced in a study of T cell responses to AZD1222 COVID-19 vaccine. The repertoire was sequenced with immunoSEQ multiplex PCR; TCRdb's copy has only in-frame clones and lacks some. This table has fewer than 100,000 clones, 85% to 95% appearing once. This specimen consisted of peripheral blood, obtained on day 0 of AZD1222 vaccination. The receptor source for this set is an adult in good health.

The J gene is TRBJ1-2, the V gene TRBV29-1; D unresolved. In germline, CDR1 is SQVTM, CDR2 ANQGSEA. The CDR3 is 11 amino acids. V shed 4 bases and J shed 6 bases, with 9 bases lying between them. The CDR3, as DNA: TGCAGCGTTGGGTCGGGCCATGGCTACACCTTC. Its protein product is CSVGSGHGYTF.

The chain employs TRBV5-1 and TRBJ1-2; 10 bases are shared with TRBD1. Trimming at V came to 0 bases and at J to 7 bases, leaving 9 bases not matched to a gene. The CDR3 is made up of 16 amino acids. The germline CDR1 and CDR2 sequences are SGHRS and YFSETQ. The CDR3 here is CASSLDGPTGGSGYTF. CDR3 bases: TGCGCCAGCAGCTTGGACGGCCCGACAGGGGGCTCTGGCTACACCTTC.

This chain uses TRBV3-1 (or the pseudogene TRBV3-2) with TRBJ1-5, with D perhaps TRBD1 (5 bases). Between the trimmed V and J ends, which lost 0 bases and 2 bases, there was a span of 8 bases. The V gene's germline CDR1 is LGHDT and CDR2 YNNKEL (reference sequence). The CDR3 runs 15 residues. The CDR3 DNA sequence: TGTGCCAGCAGCCAAGAATCGACAGGCAATCAGCCCCAGCATTTT. It is translated as CASSQESTGNQPQHF.

This clone was detected only a few times. The chain links TRBV7-3 to TRBJ1-2; tentative D call: TRBD1 (5 bases). The CDR3 is 14 residues long. The germline V gene has CDR1 SGHTA and CDR2 FQGTGA. The V end lost 3 bases, the J end lost 3 bases, and 11 bases lay between the germline ends. This CDR3 is CASSFKGTDYGYTF. The CDR3 DNA is TGTGCCAGCAGCTTCAAAGGGACCGACTATGGCTACACCTTC.

The rearrangement joins TRBV2 to TRBJ2-7; 9 positions match TRBD2. CDR1 and CDR2 (germline): SNHLY, FYNNEI. This CDR3 is built from 19 residues. V lost 2 bases to trimming and J lost 0 bases; unmatched junction nucleotides: 14. The CDR3: CASSENPTLLREGSYEQYF. The CDR3 region has the DNA TGTGCCAGCAGTGAAAACCCCACCTTGTTGCGGGAGGGCTCCTACGAGCAGTACTTC.

This rearrangement joins TRBV19 to TRBJ2-6; D is unclear. CDR1 is LNHDA, CDR2 SQIVND, per germline (reference sequence). The CDR3 extends over 15 amino acids. Trimming shortened V by 5 bases and J by 2 bases, and 10 bases separated the two germline ends. The CDR3 coding sequence is TGTGCCAGTAGTGTCACCCCTGCTGGGGCCAACGTCCTGACTTTC. Translation: CASSVTPAGANVLTF.

The chain couples TRBV7-9 to TRBJ2-7, with unresolved D. Germline V gives CDR1 SEHNR, CDR2 FQNEAQ (reference sequence). V lost 5 bases and J lost 6, with 14 bases in between. The length of the CDR3 is 13 residues. CDR3 in amino acids: CASSTPNRGEQYF. In DNA form, the CDR3 reads TGTGCCAGCAGCACCCCAAATAGAGGCGAGCAGTACTTC. The full variable domain, its missing parts supplied by reference TRBV7-9 and TRBJ2-7, is DTGVSQNPRHKITKRGQNVTFRCDPISEHNRLYWYRQTLGQGPEFLTYFQNEAQLEKSRLLSDRFSAERPKGSFSTLEIQRTEQGDSAMYLCASSTPNRGEQYFGPGTRLTVT.

V and J are TRBV2 and TRBJ2-5, with 8 bases identical to TRBD2. The CDR3 loop spans 16 amino acids. Germline V lookup: CDR1 SNHLY, CDR2 FYNNEI. V lost 3 bases to trimming and J lost 4 bases; unmatched junction nucleotides: 10. CDR3: CASSDGSGLGAETQYF. The CDR3 nucleotides read TGTGCCAGCAGTGATGGTTCGGGACTAGGCGCAGAGACCCAGTACTTC.

The DNA for the CDR3 is TGTGCCAGCGGGGACCCCTCGGGTGAAAAACTGTTTTTT. As protein: CASGDPSGEKLFF. This chain joins TRBV2 and TRBJ1-4; TRBD1 might be the D (5 bases). Germline V lookup: CDR1 SNHLY, CDR2 FYNNEI. The V gene lost 8 bases and the J gene lost 7 bases, with 14 bases spanning the gap. CDR3 size: 13 residues.

The CDR3 here is CASSFGGADYGYTF. The CDR3 DNA follows: TGTGCCAGCAGTTTTGGGGGGGCAGACTATGGCTACACCTTC. V and J are TRBV28 and TRBJ1-2; the D gene is possibly TRBD1 (6 bases). CDR3 size: 14 residues. Germline V lookup: CDR1 MDHEN, CDR2 SYDVKM. Trimming pared 3 bases from V and 3 bases from J, leaving 11 bases between.

J is TRBJ1-6 and V is TRBV9, with 8 nucleotides matching TRBD1. Germline V gene data show CDR1 as SGDLS and CDR2 as YYNGEE. Trimming at V came to 2 bases and at J to 5 bases, leaving 12 bases not matched to a gene. This CDR3 has 18 residues. The chain's CDR3 is CASSVSKDRVRNNSPLHF. The CDR3, as DNA: TGTGCCAGCAGCGTCTCCAAGGACAGGGTACGAAATAATTCACCCCTCCACTTT.